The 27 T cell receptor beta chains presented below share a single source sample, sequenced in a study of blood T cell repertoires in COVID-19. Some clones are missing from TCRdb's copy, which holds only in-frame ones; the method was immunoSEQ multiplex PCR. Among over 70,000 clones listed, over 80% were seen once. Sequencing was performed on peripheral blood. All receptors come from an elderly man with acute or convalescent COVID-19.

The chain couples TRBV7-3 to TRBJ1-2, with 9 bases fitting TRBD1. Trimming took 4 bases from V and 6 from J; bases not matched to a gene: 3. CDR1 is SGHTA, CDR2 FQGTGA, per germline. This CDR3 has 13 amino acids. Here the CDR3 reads CASSSTGGHGYTF. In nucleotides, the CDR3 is TGTGCCAGCAGCTCGACAGGGGGGCATGGCTACACCTTC. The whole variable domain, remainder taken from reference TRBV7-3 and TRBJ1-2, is GAGVSQTPSNKVTEKGKYVELRCDPISGHTALYWYRQSLGQGPEFLIYFQGTGAADDSGLPNDRFFAVRPEGSVSTLKIQRTERGDSAVYLCASSSTGGHGYTFGSGTRLTVV.

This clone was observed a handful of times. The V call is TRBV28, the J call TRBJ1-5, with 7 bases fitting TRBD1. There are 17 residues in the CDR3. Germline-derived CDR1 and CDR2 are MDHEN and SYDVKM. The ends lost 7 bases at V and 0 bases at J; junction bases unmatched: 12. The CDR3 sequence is CASIPPGTDFSNQPQHF. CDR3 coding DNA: TGTGCCAGCATCCCGCCCGGGACAGACTTTAGCAATCAGCCCCAGCATTTT. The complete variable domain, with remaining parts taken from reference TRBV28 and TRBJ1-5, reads DVKVTQSSRYLVKRTGEKVFLECVQDMDHENMFWYRQDPGLGLRLIYFSYDVKMKEKGDIPEGYSVSREKKERFSLILESASTNQTSMYLCASIPPGTDFSNQPQHFGDGTRLSIL.

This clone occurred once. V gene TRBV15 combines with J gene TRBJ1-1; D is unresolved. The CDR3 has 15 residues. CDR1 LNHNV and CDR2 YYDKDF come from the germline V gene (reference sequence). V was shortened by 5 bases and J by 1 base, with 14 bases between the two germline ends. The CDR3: CATSPSGFWNTEAFF. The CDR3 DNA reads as TGTGCCACCAGCCCATCGGGGTTCTGGAACACTGAAGCTTTCTTT.

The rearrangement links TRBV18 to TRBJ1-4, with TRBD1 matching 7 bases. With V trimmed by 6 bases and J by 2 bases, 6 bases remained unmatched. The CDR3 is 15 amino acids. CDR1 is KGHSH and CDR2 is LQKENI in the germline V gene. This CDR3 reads CASSQLGQTNEKLFF. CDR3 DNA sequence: TGTGCCAGCTCCCAACTGGGACAGACTAATGAAAAACTGTTTTTT.

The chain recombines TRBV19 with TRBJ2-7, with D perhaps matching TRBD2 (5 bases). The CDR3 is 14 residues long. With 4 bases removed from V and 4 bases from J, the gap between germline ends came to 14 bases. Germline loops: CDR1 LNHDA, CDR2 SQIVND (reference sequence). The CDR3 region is CASSTVRGGYEQYF. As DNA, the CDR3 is TGTGCCAGTAGTACCGTCCGGGGTGGGTACGAGCAGTACTTC.

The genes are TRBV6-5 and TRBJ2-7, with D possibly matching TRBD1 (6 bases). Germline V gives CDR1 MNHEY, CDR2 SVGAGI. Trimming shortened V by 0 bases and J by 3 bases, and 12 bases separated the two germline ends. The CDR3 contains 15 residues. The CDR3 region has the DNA TGTGCCAGCAGTTACTCTTTGGACAGAGACTACGAGCAGTACTTC. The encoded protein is CASSYSLDRDYEQYF.

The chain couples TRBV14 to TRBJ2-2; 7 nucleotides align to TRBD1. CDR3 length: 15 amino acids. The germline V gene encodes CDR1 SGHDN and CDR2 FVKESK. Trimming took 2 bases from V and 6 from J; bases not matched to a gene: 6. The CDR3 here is CASSQKRQGAGELFF. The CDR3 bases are TGTGCCAGCAGCCAAAAGCGGCAGGGGGCCGGGGAGCTGTTTTTT.

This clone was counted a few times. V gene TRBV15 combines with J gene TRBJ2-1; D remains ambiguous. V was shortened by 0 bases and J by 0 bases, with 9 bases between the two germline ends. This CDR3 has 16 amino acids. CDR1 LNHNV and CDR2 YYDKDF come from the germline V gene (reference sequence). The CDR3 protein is CATSRDVGGSYNEQFF. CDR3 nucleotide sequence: TGTGCCACCAGCAGAGATGTTGGCGGCTCCTACAATGAGCAGTTCTTC.

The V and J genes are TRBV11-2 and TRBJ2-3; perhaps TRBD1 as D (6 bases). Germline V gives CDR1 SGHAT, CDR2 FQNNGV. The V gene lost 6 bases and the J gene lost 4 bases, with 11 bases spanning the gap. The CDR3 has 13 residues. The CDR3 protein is CASSTGQPDTQYF. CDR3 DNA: TGTGCCAGCAGTACCGGACAGCCAGATACGCAGTATTTT.

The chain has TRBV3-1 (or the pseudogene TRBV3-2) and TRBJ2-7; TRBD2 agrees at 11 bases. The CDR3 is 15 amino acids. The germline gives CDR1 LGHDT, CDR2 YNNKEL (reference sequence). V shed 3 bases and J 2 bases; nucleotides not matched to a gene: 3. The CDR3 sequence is CASSQGTSGPYEQYF. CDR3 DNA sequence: TGTGCCAGCAGCCAGGGGACTAGCGGTCCCTACGAGCAGTACTTC.

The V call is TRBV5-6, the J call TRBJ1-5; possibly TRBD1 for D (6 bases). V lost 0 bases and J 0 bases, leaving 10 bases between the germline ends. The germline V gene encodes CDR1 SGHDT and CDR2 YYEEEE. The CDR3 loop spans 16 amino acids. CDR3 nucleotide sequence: TGTGCCAGCAGCTTGGGACAGGTCTATAGCAATCAGCCCCAGCATTTT. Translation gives CASSLGQVYSNQPQHF.

The CDR3 region is CASSPPGGGTEAFF. CDR3 coding DNA: TGTGCCAGCAGTCCCCCCGGGGGTGGTACTGAAGCTTTCTTT. V and J are TRBV28 and TRBJ1-1; D might be TRBD1 (5 bases). V was pared by 5 bases and J by 5 bases, with 15 bases between. The CDR3 runs to 14 residues. CDR1 is MDHEN, CDR2 SYDVKM, per germline.

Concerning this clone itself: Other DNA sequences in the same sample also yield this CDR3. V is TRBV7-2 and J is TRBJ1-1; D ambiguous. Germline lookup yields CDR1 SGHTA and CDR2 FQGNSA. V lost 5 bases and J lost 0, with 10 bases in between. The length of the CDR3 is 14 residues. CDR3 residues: CASSLTGMNTEAFF. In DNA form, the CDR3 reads TGTGCCAGCAGCCTGACCGGGATGAACACTGAAGCTTTCTTT.

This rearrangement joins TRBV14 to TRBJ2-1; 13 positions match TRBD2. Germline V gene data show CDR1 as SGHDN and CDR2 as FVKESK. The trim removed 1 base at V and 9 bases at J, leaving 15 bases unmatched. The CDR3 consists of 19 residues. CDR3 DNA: TGTGCCAGCAGCCAAGGGAGACTAGCGGGGGGCCAAAACGCGACTGAGCAGTTCTTC. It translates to CASSQGRLAGGQNATEQFF. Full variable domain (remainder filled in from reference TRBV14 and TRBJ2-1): EAGVTQFPSHSVIEKGQTVTLRCDPISGHDNLYWYRRVMGKEIKFLLHFVKESKQDESGMPNNRFLAERTGGTYSTLKVQPAELEDSGVYFCASSQGRLAGGQNATEQFFGPGTRLTVL.

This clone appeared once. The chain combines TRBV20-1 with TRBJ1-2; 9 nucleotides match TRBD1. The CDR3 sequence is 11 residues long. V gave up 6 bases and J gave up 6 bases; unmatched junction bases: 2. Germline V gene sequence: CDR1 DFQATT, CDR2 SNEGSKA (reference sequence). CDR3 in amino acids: CSARTGDGYTF. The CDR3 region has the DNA TGCAGTGCGAGGACAGGGGATGGCTACACCTTC.

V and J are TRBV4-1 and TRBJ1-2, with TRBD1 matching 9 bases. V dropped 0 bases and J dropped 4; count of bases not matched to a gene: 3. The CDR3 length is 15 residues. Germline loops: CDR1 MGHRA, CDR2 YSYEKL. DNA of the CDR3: TGCGCCAGCAGCCAAGACAGGGACAGGGTCTATGGCTACACCTTC. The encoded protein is CASSQDRDRVYGYTF.

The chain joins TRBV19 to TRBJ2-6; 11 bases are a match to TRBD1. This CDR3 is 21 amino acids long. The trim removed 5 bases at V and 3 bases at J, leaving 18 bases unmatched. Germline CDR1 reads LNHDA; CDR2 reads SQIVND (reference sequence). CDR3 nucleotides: TGTGCCAGTAGTGCCCACCCGGGACAGGGGGAAAATGGCCGTGGGGCCAACGTCCTGACTTTC. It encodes CASSAHPGQGENGRGANVLTF.

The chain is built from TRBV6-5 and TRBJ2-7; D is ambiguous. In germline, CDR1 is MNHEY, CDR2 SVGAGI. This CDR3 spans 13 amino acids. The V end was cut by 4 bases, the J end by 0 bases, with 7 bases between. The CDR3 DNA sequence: TGTGCCAGCAGTTCCGATAGCTCCTACGAGCAGTACTTC. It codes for CASSSDSSYEQYF.

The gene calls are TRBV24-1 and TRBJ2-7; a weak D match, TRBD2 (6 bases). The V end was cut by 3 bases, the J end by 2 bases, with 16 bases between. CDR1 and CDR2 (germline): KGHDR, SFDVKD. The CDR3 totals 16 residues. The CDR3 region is CATSDRSGRFPYEQYF. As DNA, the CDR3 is TGTGCCACCAGTGATCGAAGTGGGAGGTTCCCCTACGAGCAGTACTTC.

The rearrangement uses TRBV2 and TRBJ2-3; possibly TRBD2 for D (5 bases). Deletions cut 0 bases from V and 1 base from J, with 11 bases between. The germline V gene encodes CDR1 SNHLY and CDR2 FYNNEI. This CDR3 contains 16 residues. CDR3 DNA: TGTGCCAGCAGTGAAGCGCTTCAAGCGGGCACAGATACGCAGTATTTT. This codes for CASSEALQAGTDTQYF.

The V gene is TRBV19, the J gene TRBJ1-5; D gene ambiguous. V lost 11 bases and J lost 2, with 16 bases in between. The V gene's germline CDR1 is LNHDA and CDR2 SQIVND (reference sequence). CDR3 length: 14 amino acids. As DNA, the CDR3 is TGTGCCTCCTCCTGGGCAGGCCGCAATCAGCCCCAGCATTTT. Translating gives CASSWAGRNQPQHF. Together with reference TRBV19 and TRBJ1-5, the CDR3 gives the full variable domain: DGGITQSPKYLFRKEGQNVTLSCEQNLNHDAMYWYRQDPGQGLRLIYYSQIVNDFQKGDIAEGYSVSREKKESFPLTVTSAQKNPTAFYLCASSWAGRNQPQHFGDGTRLSIL.

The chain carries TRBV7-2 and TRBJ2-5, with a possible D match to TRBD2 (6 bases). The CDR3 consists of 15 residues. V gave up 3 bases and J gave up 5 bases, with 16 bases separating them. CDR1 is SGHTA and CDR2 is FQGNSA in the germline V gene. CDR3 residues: CASSFLATPAETQYF. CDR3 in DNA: TGTGCCAGCAGCTTTCTAGCGACACCAGCCGAGACCCAGTACTTC. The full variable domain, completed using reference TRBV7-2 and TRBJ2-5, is GAGVSQSPSNKVTEKGKDVELRCDPISGHTALYWYRQSLGQGLEFLIYFQGNSAPDKSGLPSDRFSAERTGGSVSTLTIQRTQQEDSAVYLCASSFLATPAETQYFGPGTRLLVL.

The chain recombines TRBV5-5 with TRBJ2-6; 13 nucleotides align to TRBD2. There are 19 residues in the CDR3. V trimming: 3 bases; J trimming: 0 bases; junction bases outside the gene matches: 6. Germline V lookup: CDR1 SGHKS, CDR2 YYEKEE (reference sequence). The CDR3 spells CASSSAGLAGFSGANVLTF. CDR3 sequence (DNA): TGTGCCAGCAGCTCTGCGGGACTAGCGGGGTTCTCTGGGGCCAACGTCCTGACTTTC.

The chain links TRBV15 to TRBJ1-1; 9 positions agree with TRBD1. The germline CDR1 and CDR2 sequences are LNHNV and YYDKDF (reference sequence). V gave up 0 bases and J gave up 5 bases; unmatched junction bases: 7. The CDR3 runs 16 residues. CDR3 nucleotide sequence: TGTGCCACCAGCAGAGACCCGGGACAGGGTAGGACTGAAGCTTTCTTT. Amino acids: CATSRDPGQGRTEAFF.

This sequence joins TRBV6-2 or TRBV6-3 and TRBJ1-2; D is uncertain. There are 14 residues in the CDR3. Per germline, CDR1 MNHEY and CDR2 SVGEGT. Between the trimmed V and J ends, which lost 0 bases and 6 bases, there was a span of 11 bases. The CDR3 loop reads CASSYSPTVNGYTF. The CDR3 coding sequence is TGTGCCAGCAGTTACTCGCCTACCGTTAATGGCTACACCTTC.

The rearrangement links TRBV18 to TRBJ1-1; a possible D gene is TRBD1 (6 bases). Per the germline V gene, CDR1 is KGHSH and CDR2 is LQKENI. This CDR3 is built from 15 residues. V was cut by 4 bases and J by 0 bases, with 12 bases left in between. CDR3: CASSQNRELNTEAFF. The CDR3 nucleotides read TGTGCCAGCTCACAAAACAGGGAATTGAACACTGAAGCTTTCTTT.

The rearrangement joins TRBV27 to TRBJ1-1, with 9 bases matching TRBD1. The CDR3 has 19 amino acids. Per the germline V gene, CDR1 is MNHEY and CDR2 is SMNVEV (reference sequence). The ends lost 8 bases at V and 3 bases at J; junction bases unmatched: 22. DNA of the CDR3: TGTGCCAGCCAGGGAGGGGCACAGGGGGCTAGGCTTGGCTACACTGAAGCTTTCTTT. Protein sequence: CASQGGAQGARLGYTEAFF.